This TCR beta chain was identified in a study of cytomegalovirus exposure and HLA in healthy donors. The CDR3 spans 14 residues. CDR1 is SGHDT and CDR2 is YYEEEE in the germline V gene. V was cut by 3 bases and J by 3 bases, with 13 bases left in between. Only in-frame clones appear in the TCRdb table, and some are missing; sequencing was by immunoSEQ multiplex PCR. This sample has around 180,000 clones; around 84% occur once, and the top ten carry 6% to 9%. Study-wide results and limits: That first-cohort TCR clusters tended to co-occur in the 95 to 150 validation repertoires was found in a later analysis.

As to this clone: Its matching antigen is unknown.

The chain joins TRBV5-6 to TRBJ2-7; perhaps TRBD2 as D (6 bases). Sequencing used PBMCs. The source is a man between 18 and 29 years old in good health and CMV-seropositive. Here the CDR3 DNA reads TGTGCCAGCAGCTCCGGGACTTTCCTCTACGAGCAGTACTTC. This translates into CASSSGTFLYEQYF.